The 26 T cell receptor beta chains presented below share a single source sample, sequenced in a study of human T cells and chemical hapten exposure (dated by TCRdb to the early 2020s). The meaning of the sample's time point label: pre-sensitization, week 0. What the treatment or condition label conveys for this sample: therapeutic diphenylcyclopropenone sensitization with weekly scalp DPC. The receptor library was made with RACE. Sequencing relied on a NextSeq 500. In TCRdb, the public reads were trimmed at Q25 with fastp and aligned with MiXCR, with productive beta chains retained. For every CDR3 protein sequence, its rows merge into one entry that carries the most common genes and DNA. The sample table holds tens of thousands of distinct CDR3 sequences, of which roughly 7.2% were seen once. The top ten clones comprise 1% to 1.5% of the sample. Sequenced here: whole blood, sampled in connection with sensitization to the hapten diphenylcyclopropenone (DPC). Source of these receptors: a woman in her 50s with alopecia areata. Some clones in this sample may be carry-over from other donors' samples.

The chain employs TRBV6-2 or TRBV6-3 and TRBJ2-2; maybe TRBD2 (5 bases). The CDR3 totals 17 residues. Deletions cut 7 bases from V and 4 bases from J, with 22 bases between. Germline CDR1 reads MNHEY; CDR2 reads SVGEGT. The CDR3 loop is CASIHGNSGKGTGELFF. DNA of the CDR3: TGTGCCAGCATCCACGGGAACTCGGGAAAGGGCACCGGGGAGCTGTTTTTT.

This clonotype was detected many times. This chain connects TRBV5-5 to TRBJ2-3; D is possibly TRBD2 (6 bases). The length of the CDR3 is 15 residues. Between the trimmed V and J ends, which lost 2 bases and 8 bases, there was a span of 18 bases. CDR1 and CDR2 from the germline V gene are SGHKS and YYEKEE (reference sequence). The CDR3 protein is CASSFSVAGRSTQYF. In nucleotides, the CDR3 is TGTGCCAGCAGCTTCAGTGTGGCGGGGAGGAGTACGCAGTATTTT. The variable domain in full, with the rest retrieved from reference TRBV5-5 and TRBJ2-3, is DAGVTQSPTHLIKTRGQQVTLRCSPISGHKSVSWYQQVLGQGPQFIFQYYEKEERGRGNFPDRFSARQFPNYSSELNVNALLLGDSALYLCASSFSVAGRSTQYFGPGTRLTVL.

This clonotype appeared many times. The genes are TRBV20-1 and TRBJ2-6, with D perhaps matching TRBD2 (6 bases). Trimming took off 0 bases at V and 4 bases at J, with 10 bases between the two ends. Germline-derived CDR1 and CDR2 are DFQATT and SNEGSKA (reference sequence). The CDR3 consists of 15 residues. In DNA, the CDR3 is TGCAGTGCTAGAGAGTCCGGAGGGGGGGCCAACGTCCTGACTTTC. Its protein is CSARESGGGANVLTF.

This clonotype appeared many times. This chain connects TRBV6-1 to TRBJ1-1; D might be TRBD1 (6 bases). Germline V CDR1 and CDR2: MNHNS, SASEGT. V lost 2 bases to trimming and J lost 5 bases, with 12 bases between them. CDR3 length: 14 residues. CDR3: CASSERTTGTEAFF. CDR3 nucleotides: TGTGCCAGCAGTGAAAGGACAACAGGGACTGAAGCTTTCTTT.

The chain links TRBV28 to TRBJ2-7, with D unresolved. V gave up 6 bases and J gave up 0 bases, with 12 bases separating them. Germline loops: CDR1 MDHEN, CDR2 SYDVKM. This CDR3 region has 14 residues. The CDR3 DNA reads TGTGCCAGCAGGCGCCAACCTAGCTCCTACGAGCAGTACTTC. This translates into CASRRQPSSYEQYF.

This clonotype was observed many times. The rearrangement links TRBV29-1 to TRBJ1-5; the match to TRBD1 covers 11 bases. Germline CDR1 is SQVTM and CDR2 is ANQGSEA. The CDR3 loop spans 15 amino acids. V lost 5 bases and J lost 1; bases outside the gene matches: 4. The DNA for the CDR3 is TGCAGCGTTCAGGACAGGGGGCCGAGCAATCAGCCCCAGCATTTT. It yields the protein CSVQDRGPSNQPQHF.

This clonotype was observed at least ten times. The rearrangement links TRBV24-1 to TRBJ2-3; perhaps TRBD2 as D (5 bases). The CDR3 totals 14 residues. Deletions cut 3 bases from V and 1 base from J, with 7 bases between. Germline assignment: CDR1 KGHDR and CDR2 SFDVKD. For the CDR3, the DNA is TGTGCCACCAGTGATGGAGGCGGCACAGATACGCAGTATTTT. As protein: CATSDGGGTDTQYF.

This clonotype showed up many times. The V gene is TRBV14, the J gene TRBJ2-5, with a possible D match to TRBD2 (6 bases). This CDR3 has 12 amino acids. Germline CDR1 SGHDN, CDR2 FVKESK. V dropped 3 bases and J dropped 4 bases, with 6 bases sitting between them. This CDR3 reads CASSQGGETQYF. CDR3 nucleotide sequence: TGTGCCAGCAGCCAGGGGGGAGAGACCCAGTACTTC.

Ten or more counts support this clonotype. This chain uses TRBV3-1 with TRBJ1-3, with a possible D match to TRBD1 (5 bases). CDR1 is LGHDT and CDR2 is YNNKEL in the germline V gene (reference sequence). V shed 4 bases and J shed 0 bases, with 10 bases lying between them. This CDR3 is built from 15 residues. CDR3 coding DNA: TGTGCCAGCAGCCTTGACAGAGTCTCTGGAAACACCATATATTTT. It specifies CASSLDRVSGNTIYF.

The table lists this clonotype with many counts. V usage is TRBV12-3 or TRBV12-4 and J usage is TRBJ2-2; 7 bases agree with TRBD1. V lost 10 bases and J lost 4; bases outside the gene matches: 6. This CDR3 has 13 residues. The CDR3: CATSRGLTGELFF. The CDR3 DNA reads TGTGCCACCTCGAGGGGGCTCACCGGGGAGCTGTTTTTT.

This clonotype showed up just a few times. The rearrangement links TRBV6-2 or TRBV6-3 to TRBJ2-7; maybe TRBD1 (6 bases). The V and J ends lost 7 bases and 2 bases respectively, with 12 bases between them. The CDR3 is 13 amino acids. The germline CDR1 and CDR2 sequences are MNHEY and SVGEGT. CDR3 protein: CASTDRPPYEQYF. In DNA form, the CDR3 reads TGTGCCAGCACCGACAGGCCGCCCTACGAGCAGTACTTC.

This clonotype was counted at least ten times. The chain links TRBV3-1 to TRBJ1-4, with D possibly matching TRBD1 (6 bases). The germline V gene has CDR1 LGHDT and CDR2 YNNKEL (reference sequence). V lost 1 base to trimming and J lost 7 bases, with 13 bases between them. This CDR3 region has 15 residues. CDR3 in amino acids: CASSQARTASEKLFF. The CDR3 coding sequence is TGTGCCAGCAGCCAAGCTAGGACAGCTAGTGAAAAACTGTTTTTT. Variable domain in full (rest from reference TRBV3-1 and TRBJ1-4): DTAVSQTPKYLVTQMGNDKSIKCEQNLGHDTMYWYKQDSKKFLKIMFSYNNKELIINETVPNRFSPKSPDKAHLNLHINSLELGDSAVYFCASSQARTASEKLFFGSGTQLSVL.

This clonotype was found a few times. CDR3 loop: CASSPIQGRSPLHF. CDR3 coding DNA: TGTGCCAGCAGCCCTATCCAGGGAAGATCACCCCTCCACTTT. The rearrangement joins TRBV12-3 or TRBV12-4 to TRBJ1-6; D is possibly TRBD1 (5 bases). This CDR3 is built from 14 residues. Trimming cost V 6 bases and J 10 bases, with 16 bases left between them.

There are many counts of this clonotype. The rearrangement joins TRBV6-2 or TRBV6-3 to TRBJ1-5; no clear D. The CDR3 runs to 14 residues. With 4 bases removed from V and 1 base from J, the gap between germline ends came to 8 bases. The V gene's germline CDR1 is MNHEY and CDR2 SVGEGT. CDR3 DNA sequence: TGTGCCAGCAGTTTCCTCTCAAGCAATCAGCCCCAGCATTTT. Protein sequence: CASSFLSSNQPQHF.

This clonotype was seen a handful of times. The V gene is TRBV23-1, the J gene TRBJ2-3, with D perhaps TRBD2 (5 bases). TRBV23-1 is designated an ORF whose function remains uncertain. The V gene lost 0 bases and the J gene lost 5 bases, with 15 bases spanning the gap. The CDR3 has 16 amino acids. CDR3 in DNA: TGCGCCAGCAGTCAATCCGACGAGAAACGGGGAGATACGCAGTATTTT. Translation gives CASSQSDEKRGDTQYF.

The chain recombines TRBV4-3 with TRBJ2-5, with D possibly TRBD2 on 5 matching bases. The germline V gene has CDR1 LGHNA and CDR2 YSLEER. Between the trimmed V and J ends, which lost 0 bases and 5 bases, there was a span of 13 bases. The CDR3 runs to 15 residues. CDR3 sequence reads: CASSQDWRGGETQYF. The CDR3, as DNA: TGCGCCAGCAGCCAAGATTGGCGTGGCGGGGAGACCCAGTACTTC.

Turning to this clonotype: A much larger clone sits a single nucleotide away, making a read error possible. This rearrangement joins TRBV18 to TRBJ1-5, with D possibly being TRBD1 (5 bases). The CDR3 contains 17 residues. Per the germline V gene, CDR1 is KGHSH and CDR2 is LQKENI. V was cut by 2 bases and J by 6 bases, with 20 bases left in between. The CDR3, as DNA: TGTGCCAGCTCACCATTAGGCGTTCCGGGGGAAAGTCAGCCCCAGCATTTT. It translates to CASSPLGVPGESQPQHF.

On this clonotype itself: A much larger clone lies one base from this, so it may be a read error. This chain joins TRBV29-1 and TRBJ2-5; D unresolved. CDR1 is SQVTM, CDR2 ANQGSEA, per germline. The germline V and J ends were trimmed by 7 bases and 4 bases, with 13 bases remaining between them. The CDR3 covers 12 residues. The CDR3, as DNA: TGCAGCGGGGCCGGGCCCGGAGAGACCCAGTACTTC. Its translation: CSGAGPGETQYF.

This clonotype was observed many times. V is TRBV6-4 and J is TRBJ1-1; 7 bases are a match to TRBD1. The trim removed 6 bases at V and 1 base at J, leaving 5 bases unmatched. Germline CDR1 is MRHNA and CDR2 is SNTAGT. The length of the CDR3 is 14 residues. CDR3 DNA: TGTGCCAGCAGCCCCGGACAGGAGAACACTGAAGCTTTCTTT. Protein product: CASSPGQENTEAFF.

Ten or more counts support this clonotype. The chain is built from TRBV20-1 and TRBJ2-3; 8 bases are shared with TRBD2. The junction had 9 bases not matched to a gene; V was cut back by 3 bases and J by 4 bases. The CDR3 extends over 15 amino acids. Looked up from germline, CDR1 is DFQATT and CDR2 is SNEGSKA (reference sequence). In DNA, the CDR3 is TGCAGTGCTAGTGATCCCAGCGGGAGAGCAGATACGCAGTATTTT. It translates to CSASDPSGRADTQYF.

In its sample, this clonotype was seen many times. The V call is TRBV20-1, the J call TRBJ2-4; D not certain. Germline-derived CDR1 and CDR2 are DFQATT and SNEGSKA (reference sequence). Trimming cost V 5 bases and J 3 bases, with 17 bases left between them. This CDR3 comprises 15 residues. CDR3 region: CSAFRLSWDKNIQYF. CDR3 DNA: TGCAGTGCTTTTCGACTCTCGTGGGACAAAAACATTCAGTACTTC.

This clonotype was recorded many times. The CDR3 DNA reads as TGTGCCAGCAGCCCAGGCAGGGCCTACGAGCAGTACTTC. Translating gives CASSPGRAYEQYF. The chain carries TRBV7-6 and TRBJ2-7, with D possibly TRBD1 on 5 matching bases. With 5 bases removed from V and 2 bases from J, the gap between germline ends came to 10 bases. Germline loops: CDR1 SGHVS, CDR2 FNYEAQ. CDR3 length equals 13 residues.

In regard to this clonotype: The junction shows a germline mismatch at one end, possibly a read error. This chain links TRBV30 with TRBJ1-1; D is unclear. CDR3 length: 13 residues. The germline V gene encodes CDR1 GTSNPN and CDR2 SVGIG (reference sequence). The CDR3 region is CAWSPSLNTEVFF. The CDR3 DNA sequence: TGTGCCTGGAGTCCGAGTCTGAACACTGAAGTTTTCTTT.

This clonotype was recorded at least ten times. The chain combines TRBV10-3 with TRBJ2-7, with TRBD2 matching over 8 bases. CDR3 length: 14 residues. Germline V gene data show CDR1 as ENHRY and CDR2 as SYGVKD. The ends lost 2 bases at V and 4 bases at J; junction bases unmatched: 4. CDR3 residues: CAISEAGGMYEQYF. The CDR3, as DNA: TGTGCCATCAGTGAGGCGGGGGGAATGTACGAGCAGTACTTC.

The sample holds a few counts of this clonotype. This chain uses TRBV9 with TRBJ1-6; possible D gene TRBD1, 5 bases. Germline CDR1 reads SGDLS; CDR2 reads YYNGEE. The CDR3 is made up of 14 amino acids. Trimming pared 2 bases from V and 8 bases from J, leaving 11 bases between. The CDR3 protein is CASSVTGLYSPLHF. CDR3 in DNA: TGTGCCAGCAGCGTTACAGGACTATATTCACCCCTCCACTTT. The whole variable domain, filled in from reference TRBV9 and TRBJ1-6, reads DSGVTQTPKHLITATGQRVTLRCSPRSGDLSVYWYQQSLDQGLQFLIQYYNGEERAKGNILERFSAQQFPDLHSELNLSSLELGDSALYFCASSVTGLYSPLHFGNGTRLTVT.

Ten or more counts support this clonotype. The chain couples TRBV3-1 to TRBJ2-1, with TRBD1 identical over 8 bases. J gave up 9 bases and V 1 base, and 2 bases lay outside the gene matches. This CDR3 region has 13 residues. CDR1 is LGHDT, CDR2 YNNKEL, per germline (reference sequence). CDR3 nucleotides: TGTGCCAGCAGCCAAGTTGACAGGGGTGAGCAGTTCTTC. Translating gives CASSQVDRGEQFF.